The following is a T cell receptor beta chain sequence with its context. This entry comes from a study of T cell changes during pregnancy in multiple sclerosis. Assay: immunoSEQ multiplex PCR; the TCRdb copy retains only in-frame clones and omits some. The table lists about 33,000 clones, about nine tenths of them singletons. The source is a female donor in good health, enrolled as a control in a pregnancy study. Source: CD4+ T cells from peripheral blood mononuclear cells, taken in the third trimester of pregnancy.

Written as DNA, the CDR3 is TGTGCCAGCAGTGAAAAGGACAGGGGTGAAGGCTACACCTTC. This sequence encodes CASSEKDRGEGYTF. The chain joins TRBV25-1 to TRBJ1-2, with 9 nucleotides matching TRBD1. The CDR3 contains 14 residues. The J segment lost 8 bases and the V segment lost 2 bases, leaving 6 bases of the junction unmatched. From germline, CDR1 is MGHDK and CDR2 SYGVNS.